This passage covers 18 T cell receptor beta chains from one sample sequenced in a study of shared clonotypes between healthy human individuals. Profiling relied on immunoSEQ multiplex PCR, and the TCRdb table lists in-frame clones only, not all of them. This table holds 2 million or so clones, roughly 95% found once. The sequenced sample was naive CD4+ T cells sorted from blood. Noted subset: CD45RA+ positively selected. Every receptor here comes from a young man in good health.

The chain links TRBV11-3 to TRBJ1-4; D is unclear. V dropped 0 bases and J dropped 6 bases, with 5 bases sitting between them. CDR3 length: 13 residues. Germline values: CDR1 SGHNT, CDR2 YENEEA. Written as DNA, the CDR3 is TGTGCCAGCAGCTTAGAGGAAGATGAAAAACTGTTTTTT. It codes for CASSLEEDEKLFF.

The V and J genes are TRBV18 and TRBJ2-3; D is undetermined. Germline V gene data show CDR1 as KGHSH and CDR2 as LQKENI. Trimming took 0 bases from V and 4 from J, leaving 8 bases between them. CDR3 size: 14 residues. The CDR3 DNA follows: TGTGCCAGCTCACCACCAGGCGGATCAGATACGCAGTATTTT. Translating it yields CASSPPGGSDTQYF. Combining the CDR3 with reference TRBV18 and TRBJ2-3 gives the whole variable domain NAGVMQNPRHLVRRRGQEARLRCSPMKGHSHVYWYRQLPEEGLKFMVYLQKENIIDESGMPKERFSAEFPKEGPSILRIQQVVRGDSAAYFCASSPPGGSDTQYFGPGTRLTVL.

V gene TRBV18 combines with J gene TRBJ2-7, with TRBD2 as a possible D gene (7 bases). The CDR3 length is 14 residues. Per germline, CDR1 KGHSH and CDR2 LQKENI. Trimming removed 6 bases from V and 6 bases from J, with 18 bases in between. The CDR3 protein is CASSRQGGGGEQYF. DNA for the CDR3: TGTGCCAGCTCTCGTCAGGGAGGGGGAGGCGAGCAGTACTTC.

The V gene is TRBV27, the J gene TRBJ2-7; D is undetermined. Germline assignment: CDR1 MNHEY and CDR2 SMNVEV (reference sequence). The CDR3 length is 15 residues. The V gene lost 3 bases and the J gene lost 0 bases, with 12 bases spanning the gap. CDR3 DNA sequence: TGTGCCAGCAGTTTGGCACGAAGGAGCTCCTACGAGCAGTACTTC. This translates into CASSLARRSSYEQYF.

The V and J genes are TRBV6-5 and TRBJ1-3, with D possibly matching TRBD1 (6 bases). This CDR3 comprises 16 residues. The germline CDR1 and CDR2 sequences are MNHEY and SVGAGI. V shed 0 bases and J shed 4 bases, with 13 bases lying between them. CDR3 residues: CASSYSSGGSGNTIYF. CDR3 nucleotide sequence: TGTGCCAGCAGTTACTCTTCGGGGGGCTCCGGAAACACCATATATTTT.

This clone appeared once. The chain carries TRBV7-2 and TRBJ1-1, with D maybe TRBD1 (6 bases). This CDR3 region has 12 residues. Germline V gene sequence: CDR1 SGHTA, CDR2 FQGNSA. Deletions cut 7 bases from V and 5 bases from J, with 11 bases between. The CDR3 DNA follows: TGTGCCAGCAACCTGAGGGGGACTGAAGCTTTCTTT. Encoded protein: CASNLRGTEAFF.

For the CDR3, the DNA is TGTGCCAGCAGTCCCTCAAGCTCAGCCTACAATGAGCAGTTCTTC. The encoded protein is CASSPSSSAYNEQFF. V and J are TRBV6-1 and TRBJ2-1; D remains ambiguous. CDR3 length: 15 residues. The V gene's germline CDR1 is MNHNS and CDR2 SASEGT. The V end lost 5 bases, the J end lost 2 bases, and 13 bases lay between the germline ends.

The rearrangement joins TRBV28 to TRBJ1-1; no firm D call. This CDR3 is built from 11 residues. The germline gives CDR1 MDHEN, CDR2 SYDVKM. Trimming left V 10 bases short and J 5 bases short, with 11 bases between. The CDR3 loop reads CATRRVTEAFF. In nucleotides, the CDR3 is TGTGCCACGAGGAGGGTGACTGAAGCTTTCTTT.

V is TRBV28 and J is TRBJ2-7; a possible D gene is TRBD1 (5 bases). Trimming left V 6 bases short and J 2 bases short, with 17 bases between. The length of the CDR3 is 15 residues. Germline V lookup: CDR1 MDHEN, CDR2 SYDVKM. The CDR3 region is CASSRKLAGPYEQYF. The DNA for the CDR3 is TGTGCCAGCAGCCGCAAACTGGCAGGGCCCTACGAGCAGTACTTC.

The chain is built from TRBV6-5 and TRBJ1-2; no definite D call. CDR1 is MNHEY and CDR2 is SVGAGI in the germline V gene. The V gene lost 8 bases and the J gene lost 7 bases, with 23 bases spanning the gap. The CDR3 is made up of 15 amino acids. This CDR3 is CASRRSIGGIGGYTF. The CDR3 nucleotides are TGTGCCAGCCGTAGGAGCATCGGAGGCATAGGTGGCTACACCTTC.

This clone was found once. The chain couples TRBV5-1 to TRBJ2-5; D call uncertain. The CDR3 is 13 residues long. Germline CDR1 SGHRS, CDR2 YFSETQ. V lost 0 bases and J 5 bases, leaving 8 bases between the germline ends. This chain's CDR3 is CASSLATGETQYF. In DNA, the CDR3 is TGCGCCAGCAGCTTGGCCACGGGTGAGACCCAGTACTTC.

The chain links TRBV10-3 to TRBJ1-4; D may be TRBD1 (6 bases). There are 12 residues in the CDR3. CDR1 is ENHRY and CDR2 is SYGVKD in the germline V gene. Trimming pared 8 bases from V and 5 bases from J, leaving 9 bases between. The CDR3 loop is CAIDRSNEKLFF. In DNA form, the CDR3 reads TGTGCCATCGACAGGTCAAATGAAAAACTGTTTTTT.

The chain employs TRBV5-1 and TRBJ2-2, with D tentatively TRBD1 (5 bases). The CDR3 is made up of 13 amino acids. Trimming left V 5 bases short and J 4 bases short, with 9 bases between. Per the germline V gene, CDR1 is SGHRS and CDR2 is YFSETQ. DNA for the CDR3: TGCGCCAGCAGACAGGACGTCACCGGGGAGCTGTTTTTT. Its protein is CASRQDVTGELFF.

The rearrangement uses TRBV5-1 and TRBJ1-2; D is unclear. The V gene lost 1 base and the J gene lost 4 bases, with 17 bases spanning the gap. There are 16 residues in the CDR3. Germline V lookup: CDR1 SGHRS, CDR2 YFSETQ. The DNA of the CDR3 is TGCGCCAGCAGCTTGATTAGTCAGGCGTCCTCCTATGGCTACACCTTC. This translates into CASSLISQASSYGYTF.

The V and J genes are TRBV18 and TRBJ2-1; no reliable D call. Germline-derived CDR1 and CDR2 are KGHSH and LQKENI. V was shortened by 3 bases and J by 8 bases, with 11 bases between the two germline ends. This CDR3 contains 13 residues. In DNA, the CDR3 is TGTGCCAGCTCACCGGCCCCTTACTATGAGCAGTTCTTC. It yields the protein CASSPAPYYEQFF. Variable domain in full (rest from reference TRBV18 and TRBJ2-1): NAGVMQNPRHLVRRRGQEARLRCSPMKGHSHVYWYRQLPEEGLKFMVYLQKENIIDESGMPKERFSAEFPKEGPSILRIQQVVRGDSAAYFCASSPAPYYEQFFGPGTRLTVL.

This rearrangement joins TRBV6-1 to TRBJ1-6; 7 bases fit TRBD1. The CDR3 runs to 16 residues. J lost 6 bases, V lost 1 base, and 6 bases had no gene match. The V gene's germline CDR1 is MNHNS and CDR2 SASEGT. In DNA form, the CDR3 reads TGTGCCAGCAGTGAAGTTAAGACAGGGCCTAATTCACCCCTCCACTTT. It is translated as CASSEVKTGPNSPLHF.

The chain combines TRBV6-6 with TRBJ2-1; D gene ambiguous. This CDR3 is 12 amino acids long. Germline V gene data show CDR1 as MNHNY and CDR2 as SVGAGI (reference sequence). Trimming took 7 bases from V and 6 from J, leaving 10 bases between them. The CDR3 reads CASTSWVNEQFF. DNA of the CDR3: TGTGCCAGCACCAGTTGGGTCAATGAGCAGTTCTTC.

This clone was detected only once. Distinct nucleotide sequences in the sample also encode this CDR3. The rearrangement joins TRBV30 to TRBJ2-7, with TRBD2 as a possible D gene (5 bases). CDR3 length: 12 residues. Trimming took 2 bases from V and 3 from J, leaving 8 bases between them. The germline V gene encodes CDR1 GTSNPN and CDR2 SVGIG (reference sequence). The CDR3: CAWSSRDYEQYF. The CDR3 nucleotides read TGTGCCTGGAGTAGCCGGGACTACGAGCAGTACTTC. Using reference TRBV30 and TRBJ2-7 for the parts outside the CDR3, the full variable domain is SQTIHQWPATLVQPVGSPLSLECTVEGTSNPNLYWYRQAAGRGLQLLFYSVGIGQISSEVPQNLSASRPQDRQFILSSKKLLLSDSGFYLCAWSSRDYEQYFGPGTRLTVT.